Each of the 31 T cell receptor beta chains below was sequenced from the same sample in a study of T cells in Graves' hyperthyroidism and ophthalmopathy. TCR beta CDR3 sequences were amplified from RNA transcripts. The HTBI primer set was used in a first-round RT-PCR of the TCR CDR3. TCRdb ran MiXCR on the multiplex PCR reads and lists one entry per CDR3 protein. The data show 300,000 to 350,000 distinct CDR3 sequences, 21% seen once. Sequenced sample: blood. The source is a woman in her fifties or sixties with Graves' hyperthyroidism.

This clonotype has ten or more counts. This chain links TRBV6-1 with TRBJ1-5; unclear D gene. CDR1 and CDR2 (germline): MNHNS, SASEGT. This CDR3 contains 12 residues. Trimming pared 6 bases from V and 6 bases from J, leaving 9 bases between. The CDR3 DNA follows: TGTGCCAGCAGAGAGGGCGGTCAGCCCCAGCATTTT. Translation gives CASREGGQPQHF.

This clonotype was counted only a few times. The rearrangement uses TRBV6-1 and TRBJ2-6; D is undetermined. The CDR3 has 16 amino acids. Trimming cost V 4 bases and J 0 bases, with 10 bases left between them. Germline loops: CDR1 MNHNS, CDR2 SASEGT. The CDR3 sequence: CASSARHSSGANVLTF. CDR3 bases: TGTGCCAGCAGTGCCCGGCACAGCTCTGGGGCCAACGTCCTGACTTTC.

This clonotype has a handful of counts. The chain is built from TRBV5-1 and TRBJ2-1, with unresolved D. The CDR3 is made up of 15 amino acids. Germline-derived CDR1 and CDR2 are SGHRS and YFSETQ. Trimming took off 0 bases at V and 0 bases at J, with 7 bases between the two ends. CDR3 in DNA: TGCGCCAGCAGCTTGGAGTTAGGCTCCTACAATGAGCAGTTCTTC. Encoded protein: CASSLELGSYNEQFF.

The chain uses TRBV6-2 or TRBV6-3 and TRBJ1-2; no firm D call. Germline V gene data show CDR1 as MNHEY and CDR2 as SVGEGT. The CDR3 totals 15 residues. V was trimmed by 3 bases and J by 6 bases, leaving 17 bases between them. The CDR3 loop reads CASSYSRPSGDGYTF. Here the CDR3 DNA reads TGTGCCAGCAGTTATTCGAGGCCGTCGGGCGATGGCTACACCTTC.

This clonotype came up many times. The rearrangement uses TRBV3-1 and TRBJ2-7; 7 bases map to TRBD1. This CDR3 contains 14 residues. Germline CDR1 reads LGHDT; CDR2 reads YNNKEL (reference sequence). After removal of 5 bases from V and 5 bases from J, the junction contained 9 bases not matched to a gene. The CDR3 region is CASSYQTGTHEQYF. DNA of the CDR3: TGTGCCAGCAGCTACCAGACAGGGACCCACGAGCAGTACTTC.

The chain recombines TRBV7-9 with TRBJ1-4; 7 nucleotides match TRBD1. The ends lost 3 bases at V and 0 bases at J; junction bases unmatched: 1. The CDR3 spans 15 residues. Germline V gene sequence: CDR1 SEHNR, CDR2 FQNEAQ (reference sequence). The CDR3 region is CASSFGTATNEKLFF. CDR3 in DNA: TGTGCCAGCAGCTTCGGGACAGCAACTAATGAAAAACTGTTTTTT.

This clonotype was counted ten times or more. The chain combines TRBV3-1 with TRBJ2-3; D not certain. Germline values: CDR1 LGHDT, CDR2 YNNKEL (reference sequence). CDR3 size: 11 residues. The V end lost 4 bases, the J end lost 8 bases, and 7 bases lay between the germline ends. The CDR3 loop reads CASSPGVTQYF. The CDR3 DNA is TGTGCCAGCAGCCCAGGAGTTACGCAGTATTTT.

This clonotype was counted at least ten times. This chain uses TRBV20-1 with TRBJ1-4, with D unclear. Germline V CDR1 and CDR2: DFQATT, SNEGSKA (reference sequence). The CDR3 runs 15 residues. V lost 1 base and J lost 0, with 9 bases in between. CDR3 nucleotides: TGCAGTGCTAGAGCCCCCCAGACAACTAATGAAAAACTGTTTTTT. It is translated as CSARAPQTTNEKLFF.

This clonotype was detected ten times or more. The rearrangement links TRBV28 to TRBJ2-1, with 8 bases that match TRBD2. The germline gives CDR1 MDHEN, CDR2 SYDVKM. V dropped 1 base and J dropped 1; count of bases not matched to a gene: 6. This CDR3 has 17 residues. CDR3 coding DNA: TGTGCCAGCAGTTTATTGGCGGGAGGTCTTTCCTACAATGAGCAGTTCTTC. Translating gives CASSLLAGGLSYNEQFF.

This clonotype was recorded at least ten times. The chain couples TRBV18 to TRBJ1-2, with TRBD1 identical over 8 bases. Losses at the gene ends were 2 bases for V and 2 bases for J; bases not matched to a gene: 7. Germline CDR1 and CDR2: KGHSH and LQKENI. The CDR3 sequence is 16 residues long. CDR3 in amino acids: CASSPIPGQENYGYTF. The CDR3 DNA reads TGTGCCAGCTCACCAATACCGGGACAGGAGAACTATGGCTACACCTTC.

The chain has TRBV11-2 and TRBJ1-1; unclear D gene. Per the germline V gene, CDR1 is SGHAT and CDR2 is FQNNGV. The CDR3 runs 15 residues. Between the trimmed V and J ends, which lost 0 bases and 1 base, there was a span of 9 bases. The CDR3 region has the DNA TGTGCCAGCAGCTTAGAACGTACACCGAACACTGAAGCTTTCTTT. Residues: CASSLERTPNTEAFF. Together with reference TRBV11-2 and TRBJ1-1, the CDR3 gives the full variable domain: EAGVAQSPRYKIIEKRQSVAFWCNPISGHATLYWYQQILGQGPKLLIQFQNNGVVDDSQLPKDRFSAERLKGVDSTLKIQPAKLEDSAVYLCASSLERTPNTEAFFGQGTRLTVV.

In its sample, this clonotype was seen many times. The V gene is TRBV30, the J gene TRBJ1-2; 10 nucleotides match TRBD1. J gave up 4 bases and V 5 bases, and 4 bases lay outside the gene matches. CDR1 is GTSNPN and CDR2 is SVGIG in the germline V gene (reference sequence). The length of the CDR3 is 13 residues. The CDR3 spells CAWDRGRGYGYTF. CDR3 DNA sequence: TGTGCCTGGGACAGGGGGCGCGGCTATGGCTACACCTTC.

This clonotype was found a few times. The J gene is TRBJ2-2, the V gene TRBV9; no firm D call. Trimming removed 1 base from V and 5 bases from J, with 9 bases in between. The CDR3 covers 14 residues. Germline loops: CDR1 SGDLS, CDR2 YYNGEE. The DNA for the CDR3 is TGTGCCAGCAGCGTAACGGCAGGTACCGGGGAGCTGTTTTTT. It encodes CASSVTAGTGELFF.

The chain carries TRBV7-9 and TRBJ2-1, with D possibly TRBD2 on 6 matching bases. Per the germline V gene, CDR1 is SEHNR and CDR2 is FQNEAQ (reference sequence). The CDR3 is 13 amino acids. V was trimmed by 5 bases and J by 14 bases, leaving 19 bases between them. The CDR3 DNA follows: TGTGCCAGCAGCGCCACGGGACTGGGGGGTGAGTTCTTC. It codes for CASSATGLGGEFF.

This clonotype was detected many times. V is TRBV4-2 and J is TRBJ2-5; TRBD1 is a possible D gene (8 bases). The CDR3 runs 14 residues. Looked up from germline, CDR1 is LGHNA and CDR2 is YNFKEQ. The germline V and J ends were trimmed by 4 bases and 5 bases, with 14 bases remaining between them. CDR3 sequence: CASSRTGREETQYF. DNA of the CDR3: TGTGCCAGCAGCCGGACAGGGAGGGAGGAGACCCAGTACTTC.

This chain uses TRBV10-3 with TRBJ1-5; maybe TRBD1 (6 bases). CDR3 size: 14 residues. Germline V gives CDR1 ENHRY, CDR2 SYGVKD. V lost 3 bases and J lost 0, with 6 bases in between. In nucleotides, the CDR3 is TGTGCCATCAGTGACAGGGGTAGCAATCAGCCCCAGCATTTT. This sequence encodes CAISDRGSNQPQHF.

This clonotype occurred a few times. As DNA, the CDR3 is TGCGCCAGCAGCTTAGCGGGGGACACAGATACGCAGTATTTT. This translates into CASSLAGDTDTQYF. The V call is TRBV5-1, the J call TRBJ2-3; TRBD2 matches at 8 bases. The V gene's germline CDR1 is SGHRS and CDR2 YFSETQ. Trimming cost V 2 bases and J 2 bases; bases outside gene matches: 1. This CDR3 spans 14 amino acids.

This clonotype showed up just a few times. The chain recombines TRBV11-3 with TRBJ2-6; D unresolved. Trimming cost V 5 bases and J 0 bases, with 14 bases left between them. In germline, CDR1 is SGHNT, CDR2 YENEEA. This CDR3 comprises 17 residues. CDR3 sequence: CASSPNLRSSGANVLTF. In DNA, the CDR3 is TGTGCCAGCAGCCCGAACCTCCGGTCCTCTGGGGCCAACGTCCTGACTTTC.

This clonotype was found a few times. The rearrangement uses TRBV10-3 and TRBJ1-3; TRBD1 might be the D (6 bases). Germline CDR1 ENHRY, CDR2 SYGVKD. Trimming removed 7 bases at V and 4 bases at J, with 11 bases between. The CDR3 runs 13 residues. The CDR3 nucleotides read TGTGCCATCACCAGAGGACAGGGAAACACCATATATTTT. This translates into CAITRGQGNTIYF.

In its sample, this clonotype was seen a few times. This sequence joins TRBV10-1 and TRBJ2-5; D gene unclear. This CDR3 spans 13 amino acids. Per germline, CDR1 WNHNN and CDR2 SYGVQD (reference sequence). V lost 7 bases, J lost 3 bases, and 12 bases lay in between. CDR3 bases: TGCGCCAGCACTGGACGATGGGAAGAGACCCAGTACTTC. The encoded protein is CASTGRWEETQYF.

The chain uses TRBV6-1 and TRBJ2-4; D unresolved. Germline V gene sequence: CDR1 MNHNS, CDR2 SASEGT. This CDR3 is 13 amino acids long. Trimming removed 1 base from V and 7 bases from J, with 8 bases in between. The CDR3 loop is CASSEGLYNIQYF. CDR3 coding DNA: TGTGCCAGCAGTGAAGGGCTCTATAACATTCAGTACTTC.

This clonotype came up many times. The gene calls are TRBV24-1 and TRBJ2-1, with TRBD2 matching over 10 bases. The CDR3 spans 18 residues. V was clipped by 3 bases and J by 3 bases; unmatched bases: 10. CDR1 KGHDR and CDR2 SFDVKD come from the germline V gene. CDR3 coding DNA: TGTGCCACCAGTGATCCTCGGACTAGCGGAGCGGACTACAATGAGCAGTTCTTC. This translates into CATSDPRTSGADYNEQFF.

This chain joins TRBV29-1 and TRBJ1-3; D is uncertain. This CDR3 spans 13 amino acids. The V and J ends lost 3 bases and 4 bases respectively, with 10 bases between them. Germline values: CDR1 SQVTM, CDR2 ANQGSEA. The CDR3 reads CSVDKVSGNTIYF. The CDR3 nucleotides are TGCAGCGTTGACAAGGTTTCGGGAAACACCATATATTTT.

This clonotype was seen at least ten times. The chain employs TRBV28 and TRBJ2-1; TRBD1 matches 7 bases. The germline V gene has CDR1 MDHEN and CDR2 SYDVKM. The J segment lost 5 bases and the V segment lost 1 base, leaving 8 bases of the junction unmatched. This CDR3 comprises 16 residues. In nucleotides, the CDR3 is TGTGCCAGCAGTTTATTAGTATACCAGGGGGACAATGAGCAGTTCTTC. The encoded protein is CASSLLVYQGDNEQFF.

This clonotype has a count of ten or more. The genes are TRBV20-1 and TRBJ1-2; tentative D call: TRBD1 (6 bases). CDR1 is DFQATT, CDR2 SNEGSKA, per germline (reference sequence). CDR3 length equals 14 residues. Deletions cut 1 base from V and 2 bases from J, with 11 bases between. The CDR3 is CSARAQTGNYGYTF. The CDR3 nucleotides read TGCAGTGCTAGAGCGCAGACAGGAAACTATGGCTACACCTTC.

The rearrangement links TRBV6-1 to TRBJ1-1, with 7 bases identical to TRBD1. This CDR3 comprises 15 residues. Germline V gene lookup returns CDR1 MNHNS and CDR2 SASEGT. With 5 bases clipped from V and 5 bases from J, the junction kept 11 bases outside the gene matches. The chain's CDR3 is CASSYNRQGGTEAFF. The CDR3 DNA reads as TGTGCCAGCAGTTACAACAGACAGGGAGGAACTGAAGCTTTCTTT.

The gene calls are TRBV27 and TRBJ2-7, with 8 bases matching TRBD1. The junction had 10 bases not matched to a gene; V was cut back by 5 bases and J by 4 bases. The CDR3 loop spans 15 amino acids. Germline V lookup: CDR1 MNHEY, CDR2 SMNVEV (reference sequence). The CDR3 reads CASSHGTGDLYEQYF. DNA of the CDR3: TGTGCCAGCAGTCACGGGACAGGAGACCTTTACGAGCAGTACTTC.

Details on this clonotype: This may be a read error: a much more frequent sequence differs by one nucleotide. The CDR3 sequence is CNAPRGGQETQYF. The CDR3 DNA is TGCAATGCTCCGAGGGGCGGACAAGAGACCCAGTACTTC. The V and J genes are TRBV20-1 and TRBJ2-5; TRBD1 or TRBD2 may be the D gene (5 bases each). The CDR3 covers 13 residues. The germline gives CDR1 DFQATT, CDR2 SNEGSKA (reference sequence).

In its sample, this clonotype was seen many times. The rearrangement uses TRBV6-6 and TRBJ2-7, with D unresolved. With 2 bases removed from V and 0 bases from J, the gap between germline ends came to 11 bases. The CDR3 is 15 amino acids. Germline V gives CDR1 MNHNY, CDR2 SVGAGI (reference sequence). CDR3 region: CASSYRQDPSYEQYF. CDR3 DNA: TGTGCCAGCAGTTACCGGCAAGACCCCTCCTACGAGCAGTACTTC.

This clonotype was counted many times. The V gene is TRBV6-2 or TRBV6-3, the J gene TRBJ2-1; 9 bases agree with TRBD2. The V segment lost 2 bases and the J segment 0 bases; nucleotides outside the gene matches: 5. Looked up from germline, CDR1 is MNHEY and CDR2 is SVGEGT. The CDR3 has 17 residues. The CDR3 DNA reads TGTGCCAGCAGTTACACTAGCGGGTCTAGCTCCTACAATGAGCAGTTCTTC. Encoded protein: CASSYTSGSSSYNEQFF.

The chain links TRBV10-3 to TRBJ2-5; TRBD2 matches at 7 bases. Losses at the gene ends were 4 bases for V and 3 bases for J; bases not matched to a gene: 5. Germline CDR1 and CDR2: ENHRY and SYGVKD. The CDR3 runs to 14 residues. CDR3 residues: CAISGAGVEETQYF. The CDR3 DNA reads as TGTGCCATCAGTGGGGCGGGAGTGGAAGAGACCCAGTACTTC.